The rows below give T cell receptor beta chains drawn from one sample of a study of blood T cell repertoires in COVID-19. This table comes from immunoSEQ multiplex PCR, and its TCRdb copy is limited to in-frame clones, with some not included. Seen here are 250,000 to 350,000 clones, about nine tenths observed once, and the top ten hold 2.5% to 3.5%. The sequenced material came from peripheral blood. The source of these receptors is a woman in her thirties with active or convalescent COVID-19. The CDR3 runs from the conserved cysteine through the conserved F or W. The order of the fields is V gene, J gene, CDR3 protein.

>TRBV10-2|TRBJ2-2
CASRGGSTGELFF
>TRBV6-2/TRBV6-3|TRBJ1-2
CASSYPDRIYGYTF
>TRBV7-2|TRBJ1-5
CASSPGTGGQPQHF
>TRBV7-9|TRBJ2-1
CASSWGGRAAGNEQFF
>TRBV2|TRBJ2-3
CASSGQRDTQYF
>TRBV9|TRBJ1-2
CASSPNRVGGYTF
>TRBV9|TRBJ2-2
CASSVGTRGTGELFF
>TRBV24-1|TRBJ2-2
CATSDFWGKGGTGELFF
>TRBV5-5|TRBJ1-2
CASSLMGTGGVGYTF
>TRBV6-2/TRBV6-3|TRBJ2-7
CASSYSGLGGDEQYF
>TRBV4-1|TRBJ2-7
CASSQLQRREQYF
>TRBV7-2|TRBJ2-1
CASSGGAYNEQFF
>TRBV6-5|TRBJ1-3
CASSPGQGGGNTIYF
>TRBV28|TRBJ2-2
CASRWTGRTGELFF
>TRBV6-6|TRBJ2-2
CASTGLAGAARGELFF
>TRBV5-4|TRBJ2-5
CASSLGGTSGGPQETQYF
>TRBV7-9|TRBJ1-1
CASSPGVLNTEAFF
>TRBV4-3|TRBJ1-2
CASSQDLDRGRGYTF
>TRBV5-4|TRBJ1-1
CASSLDLVNTEAFF
>TRBV5-1|TRBJ2-5
CASSLSSSGNQETQYF
>TRBV4-3|TRBJ1-4
CASSQDFLGATNEKLFF
>TRBV14|TRBJ2-1
CASSRRPLAGDTYNEQFF
>TRBV7-2|TRBJ2-7
CASSLRAGGAHEQYF
>TRBV5-8|TRBJ1-2
CASSPPRTGGRSGYTF
>TRBV7-3|TRBJ2-3
CASSLEVSRGRSTDTQYF
>TRBV28|TRBJ1-4
CASSLYNEKLFF
>TRBV7-9|TRBJ2-2
CASSFEVGELFF
>TRBV5-1|TRBJ1-2
CASSLVGSINYGYTF
>TRBV19|TRBJ2-5
CASSMPDSETQYF
>TRBV2|TRBJ1-2
CARRTGSNYGYTF
>TRBV2|TRBJ1-5
CASSARTGPLKPQHF
>TRBV12-3/TRBV12-4|TRBJ1-3
CASRSLGNTIYF
>TRBV5-4|TRBJ2-7
CASSPDTRGQQLSYEQYF
>TRBV28|TRBJ2-1
CASSADRTEWIF
>TRBV19|TRBJ1-4
CASASGEKLFF
>TRBV12-3/TRBV12-4|TRBJ1-2
CASSLGRGGYTF
>TRBV12-3/TRBV12-4|TRBJ1-3
CASSLMYGNTIYF
>TRBV4-2|TRBJ1-6
CASSQGRTGGNSPLHF
>TRBV6-5|TRBJ1-2
CASSGGQGSIYGYTF
>TRBV19|TRBJ1-2
CASSTGQGTYGYTF
>TRBV29-1|TRBJ2-1
CSARSGGADEQFF
>TRBV6-6|TRBJ1-2
CASSYGQGLYGYTF
>TRBV3-1/TRBV3-2|TRBJ2-3
CASSPSGVSTDTQYF